The clone carrying this T cell receptor (beta chain) appeared a few times. This specimen comes from a study of identical twins. Germline CDR1 and CDR2: DFQATT and SNEGSKA (reference sequence). Trimming took off 2 bases at V and 2 bases at J, with 10 bases between the two ends. CDR3 length: 13 amino acids. MiXCR was run by TCRdb on the 5' RACE reads, yielding one entry per CDR3 protein. The table includes 1,800,000 or so distinct CDR3 sequences, about 30% detected once. The chain combines TRBV20-1 with TRBJ2-7, with D possibly matching TRBD1 (6 bases). The sequence was obtained from a newborn girl in good health. The material sequenced was cord blood. In nucleotides, the CDR3 is TGCAGTGCTAGAAAACAGGGTCCCTACGAGCAGTACTTC. It specifies CSARKQGPYEQYF.